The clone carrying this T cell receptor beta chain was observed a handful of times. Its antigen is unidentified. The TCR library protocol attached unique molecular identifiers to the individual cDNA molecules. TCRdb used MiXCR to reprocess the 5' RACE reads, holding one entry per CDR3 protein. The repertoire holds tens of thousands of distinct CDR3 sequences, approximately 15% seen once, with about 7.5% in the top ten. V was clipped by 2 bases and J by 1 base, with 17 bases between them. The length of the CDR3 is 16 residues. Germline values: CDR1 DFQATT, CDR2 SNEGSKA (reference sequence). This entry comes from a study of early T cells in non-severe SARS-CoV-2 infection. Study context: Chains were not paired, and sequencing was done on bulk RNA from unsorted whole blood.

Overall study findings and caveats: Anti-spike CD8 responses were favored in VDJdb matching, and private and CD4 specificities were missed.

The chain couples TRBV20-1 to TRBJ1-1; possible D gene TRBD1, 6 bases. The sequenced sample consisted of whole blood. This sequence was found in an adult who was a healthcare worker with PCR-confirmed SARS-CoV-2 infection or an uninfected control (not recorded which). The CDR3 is CSARRWGGGGNTEAFF. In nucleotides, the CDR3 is TGCAGTGCTAGAAGATGGGGGGGCGGCGGGAACACTGAAGCTTTCTTT.